The 5 T cell receptor beta chains given below trace back to one sample, sequenced in a study of T cells after yellow fever vaccination. TCRdb analysed the 5' RACE reads with MiXCR anew, one entry per CDR3 protein. The sample contains 25,000 to 35,000 distinct CDR3 sequences, approximately 4.4% of which appear only once. The specimen comprised CD8+ T cells sorted from PBMCs, sampled 5 days after the yellow fever booster vaccination. The source of these receptors is a man aged 25 to 40 who received the YFV17D yellow fever vaccine.

This clonotype was counted ten times or more. This sequence joins TRBV7-9 and TRBJ2-5; 8 nucleotides agree with TRBD2. The CDR3 loop spans 15 amino acids. Germline CDR1 SEHNR, CDR2 FQNEAQ (reference sequence). Trimming cost V 5 bases and J 1 base; bases outside gene matches: 6. The DNA of the CDR3 is TGTGCCAGCAGCCCGCAGACTAGCGCCCAAGAGACCCAGTACTTC. It codes for CASSPQTSAQETQYF.

This clonotype was picked up many times. The V gene is TRBV24-1, the J gene TRBJ2-3; 10 nucleotides line up with TRBD1. Germline V gives CDR1 KGHDR, CDR2 SFDVKD. V dropped 2 bases and J dropped 2; count of bases not matched to a gene: 3. The CDR3 sequence is 16 residues long. Here the CDR3 DNA reads TGTGCCACCAGTGATTACGGACAGGGGGACACAGATACGCAGTATTTT. Translated, it gives CATSDYGQGDTDTQYF.

Ten or more counts support this clonotype. The CDR3 DNA reads TGCGCCAGCAGCTTGGATCCAGGGTACGAGCAGTACTTC. Translated: CASSLDPGYEQYF. This sequence joins TRBV5-1 and TRBJ2-7, with D tentatively TRBD1 (5 bases). There are 13 residues in the CDR3. V shed 0 bases and J shed 4 bases, with 8 bases lying between them. Germline V CDR1 and CDR2: SGHRS, YFSETQ. The entire variable domain, with the rest obtained from reference TRBV5-1 and TRBJ2-7, is as follows: KAGVTQTPRYLIKTRGQQVTLSCSPISGHRSVSWYQQTPGQGLQFLFEYFSETQRNKGNFPGRFSGRQFSNSRSEMNVSTLELGDSALYLCASSLDPGYEQYFGPGTRLTVT.

This clonotype was seen a single time. Since no conserved phenylalanine or tryptophan closes the CDR3, a read error is the likely cause. The chain links TRBV20-1 to TRBJ2-2; a weak D match, TRBD1 (6 bases). The V gene lost 1 base and the J gene lost 2 bases, with 8 bases spanning the gap. The CDR3 is 14 residues long. Germline values: CDR1 DFQATT, CDR2 SNEGSKA (reference sequence). The CDR3 here is CSARGDKNTGELFL. The DNA for the CDR3 is TGCAGTGCTAGAGGGGACAAAAACACCGGGGAGCTGTTTCTT.

This clonotype was recorded only once. It may be a read error: a sequence one base away is much more abundant. The J gene is TRBJ2-1, the V gene TRBV12-3 or TRBV12-4; TRBD1 matches at 9 bases. The CDR3 contains 13 residues. V was clipped by 6 bases and J by 8 bases; unmatched bases: 5. CDR3 coding DNA: TGTGCCAGCAGAGGGGACAGGGCGGATGAGCAGTTCTTC. Translated, it gives CASRGDRADEQFF.